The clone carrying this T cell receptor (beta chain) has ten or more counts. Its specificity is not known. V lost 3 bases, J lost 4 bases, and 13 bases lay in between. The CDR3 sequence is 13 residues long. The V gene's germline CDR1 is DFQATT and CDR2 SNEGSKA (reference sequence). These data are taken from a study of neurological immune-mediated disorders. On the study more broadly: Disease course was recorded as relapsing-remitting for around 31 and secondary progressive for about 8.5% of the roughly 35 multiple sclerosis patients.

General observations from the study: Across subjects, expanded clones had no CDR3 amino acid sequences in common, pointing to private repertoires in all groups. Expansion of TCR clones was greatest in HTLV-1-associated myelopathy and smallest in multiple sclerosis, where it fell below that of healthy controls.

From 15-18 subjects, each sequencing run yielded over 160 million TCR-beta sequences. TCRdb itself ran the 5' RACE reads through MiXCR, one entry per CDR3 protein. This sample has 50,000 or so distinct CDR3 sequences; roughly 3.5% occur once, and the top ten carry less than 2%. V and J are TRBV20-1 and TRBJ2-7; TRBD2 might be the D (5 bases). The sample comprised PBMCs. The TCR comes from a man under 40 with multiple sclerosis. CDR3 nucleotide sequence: TGCAGTGCTAGTAGCGTCGGGGAATACGAGCAGTACTTC. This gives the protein CSASSVGEYEQYF.